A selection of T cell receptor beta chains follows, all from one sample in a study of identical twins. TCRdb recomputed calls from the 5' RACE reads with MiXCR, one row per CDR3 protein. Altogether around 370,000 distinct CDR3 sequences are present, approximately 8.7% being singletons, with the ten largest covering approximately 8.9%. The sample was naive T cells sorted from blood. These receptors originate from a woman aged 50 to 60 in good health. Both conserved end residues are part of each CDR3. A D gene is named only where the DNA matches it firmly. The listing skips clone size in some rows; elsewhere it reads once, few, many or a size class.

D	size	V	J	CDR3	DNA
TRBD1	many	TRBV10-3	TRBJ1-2	CAIRTGQGAYGYTF	TGTGCCATCAGAACGGGACAGGGGGCATATGGCTACACCTTC
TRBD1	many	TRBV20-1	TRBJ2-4	CSARGQGENIQYF	TGCAGTGCTAGAGGACAGGGTGAAAACATTCAGTACTTC
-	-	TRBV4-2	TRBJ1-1	CASSQVHVPNTEAFF	TGTGCCAGCAGCCAAGTTCACGTCCCGAACACTGAAGCTTTCTTT
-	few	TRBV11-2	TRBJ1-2	CASSLESYGYTF	TGTGCCAGCAGCTTAGAAAGCTATGGCTACACCTTC
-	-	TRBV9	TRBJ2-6	CASSVIASGANVLTF	TGTGCCAGCAGCGTTATTGCCTCTGGGGCCAACGTCCTGACTTTC
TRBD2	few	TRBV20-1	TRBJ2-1	CSAREVEKGLAGGPNEQFF	TGCAGTGCTAGAGAGGTGGAGAAGGGACTAGCGGGTGGACCGAATGAGCAGTTCTTC
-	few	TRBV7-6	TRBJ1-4	CASSLARGRGNEKLFF	TGTGCCAGCAGCTTAGCCAGGGGCCGGGGTAATGAAAAACTGTTTTTT
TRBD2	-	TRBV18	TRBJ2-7	CASSPGLAGGSAYEQYF	TGTGCCAGCTCACCCGGACTAGCGGGAGGGTCCGCGTACGAGCAGTACTTC
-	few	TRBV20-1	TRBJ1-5	CSGSPGNQPQHF	TGCAGTGGCTCCCCAGGCAATCAGCCCCAGCATTTT
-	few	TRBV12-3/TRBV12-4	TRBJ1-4	CASRRQLNEKLFF	TGTGCCAGCAGGCGCCAGCTTAATGAAAAACTGTTTTTT
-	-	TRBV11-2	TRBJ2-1	CASSPLRLEQFF	TGTGCCAGCAGCCCTCTTCGTTTAGAGCAGTTCTTC
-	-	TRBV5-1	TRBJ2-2	CASSSSLAVTGELFF	TGCGCCAGCAGCTCCTCCCTCGCCGTCACCGGGGAGCTGTTTTTT
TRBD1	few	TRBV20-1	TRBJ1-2	CSAEGTGDAYGYTF	TGCAGTGCCGAAGGGACAGGAGATGCGTATGGCTACACCTTC
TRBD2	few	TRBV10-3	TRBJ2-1	CATSGTSGRGFHNEQFF	TGTGCCACCTCCGGGACTAGCGGGAGGGGTTTCCACAATGAGCAGTTCTTC
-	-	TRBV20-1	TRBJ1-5	CSALTDGNNQPQHF	TGCAGTGCTCTAACCGACGGAAACAATCAGCCCCAGCATTTT
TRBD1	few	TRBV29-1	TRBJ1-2	CSASDRGRGYTF	TGCAGCGCGTCGGACAGGGGGCGAGGCTACACCTTC
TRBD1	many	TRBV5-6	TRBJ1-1	CASSPSYNRGPGGEAFF	TGTGCCAGCAGCCCTTCATATAACAGGGGGCCCGGGGGGGAAGCTTTCTTT